This T cell receptor (beta chain) came from a study of blood T cell repertoires in COVID-19. Study information: Spain, Italy and the United States supplied samples that represented acute and convalescent COVID-19. In each case, the material was cDNA or gDNA derived from T cells, B-cell-depleted T cells, or PBMCs.

Trimming removed 1 base at V and 10 bases at J, with 13 bases between. Per germline, CDR1 GTSNPN and CDR2 SVGIG (reference sequence). CDR3 length: 12 amino acids. Methods used by the authors: Nucleated cell number was recorded as an estimate derived from reference gene primer amplification. The assay was immunoSEQ multiplex PCR, and TCRdb's table has in-frame clones only and misses some. V and J calls and clone size are those listed in that table; D and trimming were worked out from the DNA. Of approximately 120,000 clones detected, about 80% appear once; the ten largest clones hold around a quarter.

Sequencing input: peripheral blood. The TCR sequence derives from a human donor in a cohort sampled during active COVID-19. This chain connects TRBV30 to TRBJ1-1; no clear D. CDR3 bases: TGTGCCTGGAGTGCATCCCGGTTTGGAGCTTTCTTT. This encodes CAWSASRFGAFF.